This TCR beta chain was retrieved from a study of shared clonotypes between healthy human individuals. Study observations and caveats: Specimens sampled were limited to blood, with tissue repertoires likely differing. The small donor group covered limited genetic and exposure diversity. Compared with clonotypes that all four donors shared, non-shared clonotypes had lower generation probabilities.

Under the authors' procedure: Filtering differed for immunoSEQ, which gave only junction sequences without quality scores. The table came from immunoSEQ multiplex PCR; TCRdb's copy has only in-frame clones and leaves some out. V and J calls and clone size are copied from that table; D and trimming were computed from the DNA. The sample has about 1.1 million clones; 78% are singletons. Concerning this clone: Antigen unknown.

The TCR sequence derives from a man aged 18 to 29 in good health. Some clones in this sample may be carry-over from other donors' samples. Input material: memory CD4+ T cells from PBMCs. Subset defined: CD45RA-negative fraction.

The CDR3 bases are TGCGCCAGCAGTCAAGTTTCGACAGGCAGCAATCAGCCCCAGCATTTT. Translating gives CASSQVSTGSNQPQHF. V is TRBV23-1 and J is TRBJ1-5, with D possibly matching TRBD1 (6 bases). TRBV23-1 carries the ORF label, with uncertain function. The CDR3 is 16 amino acids. V was trimmed by 2 bases and J by 1 base, leaving 12 bases between them.